A single sample is the source of the 21 T cell receptor beta chains below, sequenced in a study of blood T cell repertoires in COVID-19. Profiling relied on immunoSEQ multiplex PCR, and the TCRdb table lists in-frame clones only, not all of them. The data contain 200,000 to 300,000 clones, roughly 86% of them singletons. Sequencing was carried out using PBMCs or T cells enriched from blood (not recorded which). The receptors here all came from a woman between 45 and 65 years old who had recovered from COVID-19.

J is TRBJ2-7 and V is TRBV9; TRBD2 aligns across 12 bases. Trimming took 0 bases from V and 4 from J; bases not matched to a gene: 5. There are 16 residues in the CDR3. The V gene's germline CDR1 is SGDLS and CDR2 YYNGEE. The CDR3 DNA reads as TGTGCCAGCAGCGTAGATCAGACTAGCGGGGGTTACGAGCAGTACTTC. Protein: CASSVDQTSGGYEQYF.

Only a few counts were recorded for this clone. The V gene is TRBV7-9, the J gene TRBJ1-6, with D maybe TRBD1 (6 bases). The CDR3 is 15 residues long. CDR1 SEHNR and CDR2 FQNEAQ come from the germline V gene (reference sequence). Trimming removed 1 base from V and 9 bases from J, with 13 bases in between. CDR3 DNA sequence: TGTGCCAGCAGCTTAGAAACAGGGAATGCTTCACCCCTCCACTTT. It translates to CASSLETGNASPLHF. The whole variable domain, remainder taken from reference TRBV7-9 and TRBJ1-6, is DTGVSQNPRHKITKRGQNVTFRCDPISEHNRLYWYRQTLGQGPEFLTYFQNEAQLEKSRLLSDRFSAERPKGSFSTLEIQRTEQGDSAMYLCASSLETGNASPLHFGNGTRLTVT.

Only a few counts were recorded for this clone. The chain carries TRBV19 and TRBJ2-3, with 9 bases that match TRBD2. After removal of 4 bases from V and 12 bases from J, the junction contained 11 bases not matched to a gene. This CDR3 region has 14 residues. CDR1 and CDR2 from the germline V gene are LNHDA and SQIVND (reference sequence). The CDR3 DNA sequence: TGTGCCAGTAGTAGGGCTAGCGGGACAGCTGCACAGTATTTT. It translates to CASSRASGTAAQYF.

The chain combines TRBV6-5 with TRBJ1-2, with D maybe TRBD1 (5 bases). Deletions cut 4 bases from V and 8 bases from J, with 17 bases between. This CDR3 region has 14 residues. CDR1 MNHEY and CDR2 SVGAGI come from the germline V gene. In DNA form, the CDR3 reads TGTGCCAGCAGTTTTGTGACAGTATCGAGGGGCTACACCTTC. Amino acids: CASSFVTVSRGYTF.

This chain joins TRBV4-3 and TRBJ2-7; the match to TRBD2 covers 11 bases. The CDR3 consists of 17 residues. J was trimmed by 6 bases and V by 0 bases; bases with no gene match: 10. Germline values: CDR1 LGHNA, CDR2 YSLEER. Here the CDR3 DNA reads TGCGCCAGCAGCCAAGATGGGATAGCGGGAGGGAGGGGCGAGCAGTACTTC. Its protein product is CASSQDGIAGGRGEQYF.

The V and J genes are TRBV19 and TRBJ2-1; 7 bases align to TRBD1. Trimming removed 4 bases from V and 6 bases from J; junction bases left unmatched: 9. The CDR3 extends over 15 amino acids. Per germline, CDR1 LNHDA and CDR2 SQIVND (reference sequence). This CDR3 is CASSTRGHGVNEQFF. CDR3 nucleotide sequence: TGTGCCAGTAGTACTAGGGGGCACGGGGTCAATGAGCAGTTCTTC.

The chain is built from TRBV19 and TRBJ2-1; no reliable D call. Looked up from germline, CDR1 is LNHDA and CDR2 is SQIVND (reference sequence). The ends were cut back, 5 bases at V and 0 bases at J, with 11 bases in the middle. The CDR3 runs 15 residues. This chain's CDR3 is CASSLGPGSYNEQFF. The CDR3 DNA reads as TGTGCCAGTAGTCTAGGACCGGGCTCCTACAATGAGCAGTTCTTC.

This chain uses TRBV28 with TRBJ2-7, with 8 bases fitting TRBD1. The CDR3 spans 15 residues. V dropped 5 bases and J dropped 3; count of bases not matched to a gene: 9. The germline gives CDR1 MDHEN, CDR2 SYDVKM. The CDR3 here is CASSPLGTGSYEQYF. The CDR3 DNA reads as TGTGCCAGCAGTCCCCTCGGGACAGGAAGCTACGAGCAGTACTTC.

The chain joins TRBV7-6 to TRBJ2-1, with a weak D call TRBD1 (6 bases). Germline CDR1 reads SGHVS; CDR2 reads FNYEAQ. The CDR3 contains 15 residues. V lost 1 base and J lost 5, with 12 bases in between. Here the CDR3 DNA reads TGTGCCAGCAGCTTAGGGCAGGGACAAAACAATGAGCAGTTCTTC. Its translation: CASSLGQGQNNEQFF.

As regards this clone: This sample includes further DNA sequences coding for the same CDR3. The chain has TRBV18 and TRBJ1-2; unclear D gene. In germline, CDR1 is KGHSH, CDR2 LQKENI. Trimming stripped 2 bases from V and 1 base from J, with 8 bases between. CDR3 length: 14 amino acids. CDR3 DNA: TGTGCCAGCTCACCATTGGAGGGTAACTATGGCTACACCTTC. This gives the protein CASSPLEGNYGYTF.

In its sample, this clone was seen a few times. The J gene is TRBJ2-1, the V gene TRBV3-1 (or the pseudogene TRBV3-2); TRBD2 might be the D (6 bases). CDR1 and CDR2 from the germline V gene are LGHDT and YNNKEL (reference sequence). The V gene lost 1 base and the J gene lost 0 bases, with 10 bases spanning the gap. The length of the CDR3 is 16 residues. Here the CDR3 DNA reads TGTGCCAGCAGCCAAGCACGGGGGAGCTCCTACAATGAGCAGTTCTTC. Amino acid sequence: CASSQARGSSYNEQFF.

This CDR3 is CASSYNRENYGYTF. Written as DNA, the CDR3 is TGTGCCAGCAGTTATAACAGGGAGAACTATGGCTACACCTTC. The chain recombines TRBV6-5 with TRBJ1-2; TRBD1 is a possible D gene (6 bases). This CDR3 is built from 14 residues. V shed 3 bases and J shed 2 bases, with 10 bases lying between them. CDR1 is MNHEY, CDR2 SVGAGI, per germline.

With respect to this clone: The same CDR3 is also encoded by other DNA sequences in this sample. The rearrangement joins TRBV7-9 to TRBJ2-7; 8 nucleotides line up with TRBD1. CDR1 is SEHNR, CDR2 FQNEAQ, per germline (reference sequence). The CDR3 extends over 12 amino acids. V dropped 3 bases and J dropped 5; count of bases not matched to a gene: 0. CDR3 sequence (DNA): TGTGCCAGCAGCTTGACAGGGGACGAGCAGTACTTC. Its protein is CASSLTGDEQYF.

This clone turned up a few times. The chain joins TRBV7-9 to TRBJ2-1; 10 bases agree with TRBD1. CDR1 and CDR2 from the germline V gene are SEHNR and FQNEAQ (reference sequence). Trimming at V came to 5 bases and at J to 9 bases, leaving 13 bases not matched to a gene. The CDR3 length is 16 residues. The CDR3 region is CASSPWGGTGAIEQFF. The DNA for the CDR3 is TGTGCCAGCAGCCCGTGGGGGGGGACAGGGGCTATTGAGCAGTTCTTC. Looking up the rest from reference TRBV7-9 and TRBJ2-1 gives the full variable domain: DTGVSQNPRHKITKRGQNVTFRCDPISEHNRLYWYRQTLGQGPEFLTYFQNEAQLEKSRLLSDRFSAERPKGSFSTLEIQRTEQGDSAMYLCASSPWGGTGAIEQFFGPGTRLTVL.

This clone was counted once. The V and J genes are TRBV4-3 and TRBJ2-7; the match to TRBD2 covers 14 bases. The ends lost 3 bases at V and 0 bases at J; junction bases unmatched: 10. The CDR3 consists of 19 residues. Looked up from germline, CDR1 is LGHNA and CDR2 is YSLEER. CDR3 coding DNA: TGCGCCAGCAGCCAGCGGCTAGGGACTAGCGGGAGAGCCTCCTACGAGCAGTACTTC. Its protein is CASSQRLGTSGRASYEQYF.

The chain links TRBV28 to TRBJ2-1, with TRBD2 as a possible D gene (7 bases). The CDR3 consists of 17 residues. Germline CDR1 MDHEN, CDR2 SYDVKM. Trimming cost V 4 bases and J 5 bases, with 21 bases left between them. In DNA form, the CDR3 reads TGTGCCAGCAGTTCGGGCCGGGTCTGGGAGGGGGACAATGAGCAGTTCTTC. This sequence encodes CASSSGRVWEGDNEQFF. Complete variable domain (other parts from reference TRBV28 and TRBJ2-1): DVKVTQSSRYLVKRTGEKVFLECVQDMDHENMFWYRQDPGLGLRLIYFSYDVKMKEKGDIPEGYSVSREKKERFSLILESASTNQTSMYLCASSSGRVWEGDNEQFFGPGTRLTVL.

The sample holds one count of this clone. The V gene is TRBV28, the J gene TRBJ1-1, with 8 positions matching TRBD1. Germline CDR1 MDHEN, CDR2 SYDVKM. The V gene end was trimmed by 7 bases and the J gene end by 0 bases; junction bases not matched to a gene: 4. CDR3 length equals 14 residues. CDR3 in amino acids: CASTSDRVNTEAFF. The CDR3 coding sequence is TGTGCCAGCACCTCGGACAGGGTGAACACTGAAGCTTTCTTT.

This chain connects TRBV5-1 to TRBJ2-5, with D possibly matching TRBD2 (6 bases). The V and J ends lost 5 bases and 0 bases respectively, with 14 bases between them. This CDR3 comprises 15 residues. CDR1 is SGHRS, CDR2 YFSETQ, per germline. The CDR3, as DNA: TGCGCCAGCAGTGGGGCTAGCGAGTACCAAGAGACCCAGTACTTC. Encoded protein: CASSGASEYQETQYF. The whole variable domain, filled in from reference TRBV5-1 and TRBJ2-5, reads KAGVTQTPRYLIKTRGQQVTLSCSPISGHRSVSWYQQTPGQGLQFLFEYFSETQRNKGNFPGRFSGRQFSNSRSEMNVSTLELGDSALYLCASSGASEYQETQYFGPGTRLLVL.

This clone has just a few counts. The CDR3 coding sequence is TGTGCCAGCAGTCAAGCGGACAGACAGATCGAAGCTTTCTTT. It codes for CASSQADRQIEAFF. V is TRBV7-9 and J is TRBJ1-1; a possible D gene is TRBD1 (6 bases). Trimming took off 6 bases at V and 8 bases at J, with 19 bases between the two ends. The germline CDR1 and CDR2 sequences are SEHNR and FQNEAQ (reference sequence). The CDR3 has 14 residues.

V and J are TRBV21-1 and TRBJ2-6; TRBD1 was called by the table and not checked on the DNA. TRBV21-1 is labeled a pseudogene. CDR3 length: 20 residues. The CDR3 bases are TGTGCCAGCAGCAAAGAGGTCCAGGAACAGTTAGTTTCGGGGGCCAACGTCCTGACTTTC. Translated, it gives CASSKEVQEQLVSGANVLTF.

The chain uses TRBV4-3 and TRBJ1-5, with no clear D. Germline V CDR1 and CDR2: LGHNA, YSLEER. The V end lost 2 bases, the J end lost 4 bases, and 6 bases lay between the germline ends. The CDR3 extends over 13 amino acids. This CDR3 is CASSQRTNQPQHF. CDR3 in DNA: TGCGCCAGCAGCCAACGGACTAATCAGCCCCAGCATTTT.